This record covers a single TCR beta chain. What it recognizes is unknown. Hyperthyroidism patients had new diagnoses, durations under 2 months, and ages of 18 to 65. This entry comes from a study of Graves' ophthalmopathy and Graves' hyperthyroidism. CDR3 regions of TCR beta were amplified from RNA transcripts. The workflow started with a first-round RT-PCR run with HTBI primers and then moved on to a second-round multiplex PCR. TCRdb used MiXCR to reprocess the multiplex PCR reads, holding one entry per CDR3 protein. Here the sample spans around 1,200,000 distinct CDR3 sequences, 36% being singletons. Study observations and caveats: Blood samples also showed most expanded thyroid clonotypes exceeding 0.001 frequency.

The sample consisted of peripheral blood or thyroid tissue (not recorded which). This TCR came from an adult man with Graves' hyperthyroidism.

CDR3 DNA: TGTGCCAGCAGAATAGCGGGGGGTAACACCGGGGAGCTGTTTTTT. Protein: CASRIAGGNTGELFF. The V gene is TRBV2, the J gene TRBJ2-2; TRBD2 aligns across 10 bases. The CDR3 consists of 15 residues. Germline CDR1 and CDR2: SNHLY and FYNNEI. V lost 6 bases and J lost 2; bases outside the gene matches: 3. The whole variable domain, remainder taken from reference TRBV2 and TRBJ2-2, is EPEVTQTPSHQVTQMGQEVILRCVPISNHLYFYWYRQILGQKVEFLVSFYNNEISEKSEIFDDQFSVERPDGSNFTLKIRSTKLEDSAMYFCASRIAGGNTGELFFGEGSRLTVL.